This T cell receptor beta chain was sequenced in a study of identical twins' blood T cells. Findings and limits, study-wide: Out-of-frame TCRbeta clonotypes reportedly had markedly more similar V usage in twins than unrelated donors.

TCR cDNA libraries came from RNA via a modified published protocol. In the authors' workflow: Each donor had about 90,000 to nearly 550,000 clonotypes. Each CDR3 protein gets one entry after TCRdb re-called the 5' RACE reads with MiXCR. Here the V and J calls rest on TCRdb's processing, not on the authors' analysis. This table holds 300,000 to 450,000 distinct CDR3 sequences, around 30% found once. Concerning this clonotype: Antigen unknown.

All three twin pairs grew up together with likely shared infections and vaccines. The source is a woman aged 18 to 55 in good health. The sequenced material came from PBMCs.

The CDR3 nucleotides are TGCAGTGCTCGCCCGGGGGGTGGTGGAAACACCATATATTTT. It translates to CSARPGGGGNTIYF. The chain is built from TRBV20-1 and TRBJ1-3, with D tentatively TRBD1 (5 bases). There are 14 residues in the CDR3. V lost 5 bases and J lost 3, with 14 bases in between. CDR1 is DFQATT, CDR2 SNEGSKA, per germline (reference sequence).